This entry concerns a single TCR beta chain. Its target is unknown. Data came from immunoSEQ multiplex PCR; TCRdb stores just in-frame clones and leaves some out. The repertoire holds 41,000 or so clones, with under 85% as singletons. Antigen-specific CD4+ T cell clonotypes were called by their expansion after viral peptide-pool culture in ViraFEST. After more than 8 days in culture, the CD4+ T cells were isolated. Having tested negative for nucleocapsid antibodies, the vaccine recipients showed no prior SARS-CoV-2 infection. Culturing of two million PBMC per well took place with 8.5 to 10 IU/ml IL-2 and approximately 9.9 ug/ml peptides. This specimen belongs to a study of vaccination effects on CD4 cells after COVID-19. The V and J ends lost 4 bases and 6 bases respectively, with 14 bases between them. The CDR3 has 15 amino acids. Germline V gives CDR1 KGHDR, CDR2 SFDVKD. Study-level results: Infection- and vaccine-induced clones contracted markedly late after vaccination. Recruitment yielded few convalescent patients, and the study had no early post-infection timepoints. Researchers report that only 1 of 255 vaccine-induced clones in healthy vaccinees cross-reacted with common cold coronaviruses.

The rearrangement uses TRBV24-1 and TRBJ2-2; the D gene is possibly TRBD2 (6 bases). The source is a human donor who received a COVID-19 vaccine. The sample here was CD4+ T cells from PBMCs cultured with HCoV-NL63 spike peptides, taken before COVID-19 vaccination. CDR3 nucleotides: TGTGCCACCAGTGAGTTTCGGGGGTCCCCCGGGGAGCTGTTTTTT. This sequence encodes CATSEFRGSPGELFF.